The present entry profiles one T cell receptor (beta chain) with its context. The data belong to a study of blood T cell repertoires in COVID-19. The length of the CDR3 is 15 residues. The V gene lost 2 bases and the J gene lost 4 bases, with 14 bases spanning the gap. Germline V gene data show CDR1 as MNHNY and CDR2 as SVGAGI (reference sequence). Using immunoSEQ multiplex PCR, the repertoire was profiled, and TCRdb retains in-frame clones only, with some absent. The data contain fewer than 350,000 clones, roughly 90% of them singletons. The gene calls are TRBV6-6 and TRBJ1-2, with unresolved D. The sequenced sample consisted of peripheral blood. This sequence was found in a woman in her 30s with COVID-19, enrolled during active disease. The DNA for the CDR3 is TGTGCCAGCAGTTACGGGCGGGAAGCCGGCTATGGCTACACCTTC. This encodes CASSYGREAGYGYTF.